This T cell receptor (beta chain) was obtained from a study of blood T cell repertoires in COVID-19. Study summary: T cells, B-cell-depleted T cells, or PBMCs provided the cDNA or gDNA that served as material.

This clone was recorded only once. Authors' data handling: Reference gene primer amplification gave nucleated cell count estimates. Only in-frame clones appear in the TCRdb table, and some are missing; sequencing was by immunoSEQ multiplex PCR. V, J and clone size derive from that table, while D and trimming were established from the DNA sequence. The sample has over 150,000 clones, about 79% seen once. The receptor was derived from a woman aged 70-85 years with acute or convalescent COVID-19. The sample consisted of peripheral blood.

CDR3 in amino acids: CASSGGTAPYGYTF. The CDR3 DNA is TGTGCCAGCAGTGGGGGGACAGCCCCTTATGGCTACACCTTC. The rearrangement links TRBV28 to TRBJ1-2, with 7 bases that match TRBD1. This CDR3 contains 14 residues. V trimming: 5 bases; J trimming: 5 bases; junction bases outside the gene matches: 8. In germline, CDR1 is MDHEN, CDR2 SYDVKM.